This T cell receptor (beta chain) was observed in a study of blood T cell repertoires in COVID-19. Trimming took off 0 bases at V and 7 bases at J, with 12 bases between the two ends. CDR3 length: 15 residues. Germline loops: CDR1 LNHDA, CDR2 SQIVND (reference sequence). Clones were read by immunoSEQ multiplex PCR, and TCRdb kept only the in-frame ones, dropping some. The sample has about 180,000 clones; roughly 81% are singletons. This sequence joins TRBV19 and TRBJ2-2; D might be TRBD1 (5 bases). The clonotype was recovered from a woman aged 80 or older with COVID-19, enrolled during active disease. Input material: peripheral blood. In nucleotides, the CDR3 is TGTGCCAGTAGTATAGACAGGGCGCTGGGCGGGGAGCTGTTTTTT. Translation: CASSIDRALGGELFF.